Included here is one T cell receptor beta chain sequence, with context. CDR3 length: 17 amino acids. V was shortened by 3 bases and J by 3 bases, with 21 bases between the two germline ends. This entry is derived from a study of blood T cell repertoires in COVID-19. Study-level background: COVID-19 samples, acute and convalescent, were from the United States, Italy and Spain.

Original processing methods: Quantification of nucleated cells was approximated via reference gene primer amplification. Profiling relied on immunoSEQ multiplex PCR, and the TCRdb table lists in-frame clones only, not all of them. Clone size and the V and J calls come from that table; the DNA yielded D and trimming. The data show 150,000 or so clones, with about 86% seen just once and 7% held by the top ten. The chain couples TRBV23-1 to TRBJ2-7, with D perhaps TRBD2 (6 bases). TRBV23-1 is given ORF status, its function remaining uncertain. Sequenced sample: peripheral blood. The TCR originated in a man aged 50-60 years with active or convalescent COVID-19. The CDR3 DNA sequence: TGCGCCAGCAGTCACTGCGGGATAGCCCCCAAAAGCTACGAGCAGTACTTC. Amino acid sequence: CASSHCGIAPKSYEQYF.